This T cell receptor beta chain was recorded in a study of blood T cells in healthy people across ages (dated by TCRdb to about 2015). With regard to the full study: Template switching captured roughly one uniquely barcoded TCR beta cDNA molecule per two T cells in model experiments. Four age groups were formed from the donors: young (average roughly 15 years), middle-aged (around 41), aged (around 62) and long-lived (around 82). Using deep sequencing normalized with unique cDNA molecular identifiers, the study measured how TCR beta repertoire diversity changes with age. Using the same blood draw, the study looked at two additional independent replicas of 1 million unique cDNA reads for two donors, one aged 18 to 30 and the other aged 80 or older. To avoid experimental bias, donors of different ages were randomly spread across the sequencing lanes.

This clonotype appeared a few times. Its antigen is still unknown. No quality values exist for individual bases; no much larger clone is one base distant. The method was 5' RACE. A second PCR of about 7 to 12 cycles was performed with a sample-barcoded 5' primer and a J-beta primer mix. A unique molecular identifier was introduced onto each TCR beta cDNA molecule by a template-switch 5' adaptor carrying 12 random nucleotides. Each sample yielded at least 3 million CDR3-containing paired-end reads. The Mint cDNA synthesis kit, primed by a TRBC-specific oligonucleotide, was used to synthesize first-strand cDNA from all RNA. All cDNA was treated with uracil-DNA glycosylase and then went through a first 18-cycle PCR with the universal primers M1SS and BC2_uni_R. The authors' analysis ran thus. Each sample was normalized by randomly selecting 1 million high-quality reads, each carrying a distinct molecular identifier. Reads sharing molecular identifiers were discarded rather than binned into consensus sequences. CDR3 identification, clonotype clustering and error correction used MiTCR with a Q25 quality threshold and the strictest error-elimination algorithm. Lower-bound total TCR beta diversity was estimated with a nonparametric unseen species model using Euler transformation. TCRdb reanalyzed the raw reads on its own, using fastp at Q25 for trimming and MiXCR for clone calling, and kept in-frame beta chains. Rows with one shared CDR3 protein collapse into an entry with the most common genes and DNA. The V and J calls come from TCRdb's annotation, not from the publication. In this sample the table shows fewer than 2,000,000 distinct CDR3 sequences, roughly two fifths of which occur a single time. The ten largest account for about 21% of the sample.

V has 5 bases trimmed and J has 9 bases trimmed; junction bases matching no gene number 7. From the cysteine up to the phenylalanine, the CDR3 has a length of 13 residues. Left in the record is the CDR3 DNA by itself, 39 bases read in frame from the first base. CDR1 SQVTM and CDR2 ANQGSEA are derived from the germline V gene. Summary of the overall study and its limitations: Estimates of total diversity from one million sequenced T cells were regarded as lower bounds and underestimates. There was a strong correlation between observed TCR beta diversity and the percentage of naive T cells measured by flow cytometry. Bulk unsorted PBMC profiling prevented conclusive comparison of naive and antigen-experienced compartments. The long-lived group showed more naive CD4+ T cells, fewer expanded clones and increased TCR diversity than the aged group, suggesting age selection. As age increased, observed TCR beta diversity per million T cells dropped in a roughly linear way, and a significant reduction was already evident by age about 36. Because the CMV infection status of the donors was unknown, age-related changes in expanded clonotypes may potentially have been confounded.

The 39 donors, aged about 6 to 95 years, were systemically healthy Caucasian individuals from Russia. Each donor gave roughly 9.5 milliliters of peripheral blood, collected into EDTA-treated Vacutainer tubes. Ficoll-Paque density-gradient centrifugation was used to isolate PBMCs, with at least 7 million obtained per sample. Total RNA was extracted from PBMCs with Trizol reagent, with at least 5.5 micrograms obtained per sample. For every donor, flow cytometry on a PBMC aliquot measured the percentage of naive CD45RAhigh/CD27high T cells. Sequenced material: blood. Recombination linked TRBV29-1 to TRBJ2-3, and TRBD2 aligns with 11 junction nucleotides. The clonotype was recovered from a human donor in good health. CDR3 loop: CSVLLAGGGTQYF. The bases read TGCAGCGTTTTGCTAGCGGGGGGAGGGACGCAGTATTTT.